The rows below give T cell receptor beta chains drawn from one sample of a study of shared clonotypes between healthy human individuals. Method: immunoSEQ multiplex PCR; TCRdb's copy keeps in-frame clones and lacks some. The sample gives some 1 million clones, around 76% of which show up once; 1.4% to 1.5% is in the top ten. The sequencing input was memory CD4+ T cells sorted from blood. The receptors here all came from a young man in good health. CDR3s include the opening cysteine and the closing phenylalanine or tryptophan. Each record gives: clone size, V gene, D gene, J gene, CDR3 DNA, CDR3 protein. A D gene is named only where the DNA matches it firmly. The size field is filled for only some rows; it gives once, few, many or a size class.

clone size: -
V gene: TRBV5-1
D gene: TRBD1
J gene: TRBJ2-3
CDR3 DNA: TGCGCCAGCAGCATGACAGGGGTTACGAGCACAGATACGCAGTATTTT
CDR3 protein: CASSMTGVTSTDTQYF

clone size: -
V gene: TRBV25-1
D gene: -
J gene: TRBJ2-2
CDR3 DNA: TGTGCCAGCAGGTCAGGATCGGCCACCGGGGAGCTGTTTTTT
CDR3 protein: CASRSGSATGELFF

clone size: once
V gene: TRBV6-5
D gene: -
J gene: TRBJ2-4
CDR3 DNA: TGTGCCAGCGGGGCCCAACTTCAATACTTC
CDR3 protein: CASGAQLQYF

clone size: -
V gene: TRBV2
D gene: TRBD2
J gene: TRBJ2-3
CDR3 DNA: TGTGCCAGCATTTACTCGGGACTAGCGGGGGGGAGGACAGATACGCAGTATTTT
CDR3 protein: CASIYSGLAGGRTDTQYF

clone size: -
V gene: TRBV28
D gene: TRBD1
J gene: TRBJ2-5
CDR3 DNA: TGTGCCAGCAGTTTCATGGACAGGGCGGAGGAGACCCAGTACTTC
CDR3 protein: CASSFMDRAEETQYF

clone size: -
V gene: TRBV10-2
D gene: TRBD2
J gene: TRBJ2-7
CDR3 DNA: TGCGCCAGTACTAGCGGGATTGCCTACGAGCAGTACTTC
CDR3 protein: CASTSGIAYEQYF

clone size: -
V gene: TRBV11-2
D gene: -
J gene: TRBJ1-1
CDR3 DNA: TGTGCCAGCAGCCAACGGAGAGCTGGAAGCGCTGAAGCTTTCTTT
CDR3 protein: CASSQRRAGSAEAFF

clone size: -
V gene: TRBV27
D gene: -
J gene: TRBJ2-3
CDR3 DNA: TGTGCCAGCAGATCGTTGGGGGGTACAGATACGCAGTATTTT
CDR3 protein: CASRSLGGTDTQYF

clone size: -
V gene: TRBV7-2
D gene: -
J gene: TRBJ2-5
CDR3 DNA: TGTGCCAGCAGCTCGAGGTCCCAGGGGAGGCAAGAGACCCAGTACTTC
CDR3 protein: CASSSRSQGRQETQYF

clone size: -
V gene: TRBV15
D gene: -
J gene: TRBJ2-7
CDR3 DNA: TGTGCCACCAGCAGAGAACAGGGCGGGTACGAGCAGTACTTC
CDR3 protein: CATSREQGGYEQYF

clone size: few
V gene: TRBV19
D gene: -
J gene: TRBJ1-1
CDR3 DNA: TGTGCCAGTAGCCAAACAGGGAGTACTGAAGCTTTCTTT
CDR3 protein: CASSQTGSTEAFF

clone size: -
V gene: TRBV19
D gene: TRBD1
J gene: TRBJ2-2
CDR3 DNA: TGTGCCAGTAGTATAGGACCGGGACAGATCACCGGGGAGCTGTTTTTT
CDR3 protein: CASSIGPGQITGELFF

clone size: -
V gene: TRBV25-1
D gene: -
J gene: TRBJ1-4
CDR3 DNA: TGTGCCAGCAGTGAAATGGGTTTAGGGCTGTTTTTT
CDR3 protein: CASSEMGLGLFF

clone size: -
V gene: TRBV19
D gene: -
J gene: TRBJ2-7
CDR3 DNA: TGTGCCACCCGTTGGAGGGCGGGTTCCTACGAGCAGTACTTC
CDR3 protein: CATRWRAGSYEQYF

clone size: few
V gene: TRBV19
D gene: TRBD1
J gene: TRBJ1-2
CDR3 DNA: TGTGCCAGTCTCCGGGACAGCTACTATGGCTACACCTTC
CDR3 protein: CASLRDSYYGYTF

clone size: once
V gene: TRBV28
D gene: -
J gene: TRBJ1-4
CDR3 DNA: TGTGCCAGCAGTTTGCGGGGGGCCGGAACTAATGAAAAACTGTTTTTT
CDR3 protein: CASSLRGAGTNEKLFF

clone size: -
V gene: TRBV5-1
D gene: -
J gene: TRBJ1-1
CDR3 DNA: TGCGCCAGCAGCGCAGGGGTGAACACTGAAGCTTTCTTT
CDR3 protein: CASSAGVNTEAFF

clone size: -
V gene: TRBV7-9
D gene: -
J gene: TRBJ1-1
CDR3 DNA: TGTGCCAGCAGCTTAGTAGGTTTCACTGAAGCTTTCTTT
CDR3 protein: CASSLVGFTEAFF

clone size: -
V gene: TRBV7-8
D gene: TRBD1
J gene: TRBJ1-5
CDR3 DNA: TGTGCCAGCAGCTTAGCGGACAGGGGGCTACAGCCCCAGCATTTT
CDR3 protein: CASSLADRGLQPQHF

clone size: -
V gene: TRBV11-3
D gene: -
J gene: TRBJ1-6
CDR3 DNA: TGTGCCAGCAGCTTGACCTTCACGAATTCACCCCTCCACTTT
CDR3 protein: CASSLTFTNSPLHF

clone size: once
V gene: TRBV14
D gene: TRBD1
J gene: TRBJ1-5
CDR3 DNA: TGTGCCAGCAGCCAAGTAGAAAAACAGGGGGCAAAACAGCCCCAGCATTTT
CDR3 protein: CASSQVEKQGAKQPQHF

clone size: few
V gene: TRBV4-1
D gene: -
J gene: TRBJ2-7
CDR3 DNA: TGCGCCAGCAGCCAAGAAAGGGGGTTGTCCTACGAGCAGTACTTC
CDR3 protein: CASSQERGLSYEQYF

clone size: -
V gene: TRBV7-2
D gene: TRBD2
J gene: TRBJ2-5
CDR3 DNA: TGTGCCAGCAGCTTCCCCCGGGGAGGGATTGAGACCCAGTACTTC
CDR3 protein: CASSFPRGGIETQYF

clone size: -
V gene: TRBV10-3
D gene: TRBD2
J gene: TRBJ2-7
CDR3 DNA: TGTGCCATCAGTGGACACGGGGGGGAGAGGTACGAGCAGTACTTC
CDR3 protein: CAISGHGGERYEQYF

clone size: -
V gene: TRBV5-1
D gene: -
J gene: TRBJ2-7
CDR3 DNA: TGCGCCAGCAGCTTCTCGGTGATCTCCTACGAGCAGTACTTC
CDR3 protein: CASSFSVISYEQYF

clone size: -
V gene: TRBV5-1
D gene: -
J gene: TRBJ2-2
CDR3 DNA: TGCGCCAGCAGCTTGGAAGGACACCCGAACACCGGGGAGCTGTTTTTT
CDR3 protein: CASSLEGHPNTGELFF

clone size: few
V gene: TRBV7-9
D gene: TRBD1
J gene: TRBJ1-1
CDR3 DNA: TGTGCCAGCAGCTTACAGGGGGCCGATTTCTTT
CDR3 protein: CASSLQGADFF

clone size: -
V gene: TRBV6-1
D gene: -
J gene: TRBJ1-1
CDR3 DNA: TGTGCCAGCAGTAGATACGACCAACAACCTGAAGCTTTCTTT
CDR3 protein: CASSRYDQQPEAFF

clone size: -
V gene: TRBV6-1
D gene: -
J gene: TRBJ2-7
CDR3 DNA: TGTGCCAGCAGCCTCCCCCTCGAGCAGTACTTC
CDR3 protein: CASSLPLEQYF

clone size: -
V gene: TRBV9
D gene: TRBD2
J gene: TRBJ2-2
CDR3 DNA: TGTGCCAGCAGCGAGCCCCTAGCGGGAGGGCCCGGGGAGCTGTTTTTT
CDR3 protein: CASSEPLAGGPGELFF

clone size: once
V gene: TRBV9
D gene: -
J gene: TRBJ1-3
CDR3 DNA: TGTGCCAGCAGCGTACAGCGGGAAGGAAACACCATATATTTT
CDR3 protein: CASSVQREGNTIYF

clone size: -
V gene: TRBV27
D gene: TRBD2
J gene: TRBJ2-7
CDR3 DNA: TGTGCCAGCACCAAAAGGGGGACTAGTAATCCCTACGAGCAGTACTTC
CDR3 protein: CASTKRGTSNPYEQYF